This TCR beta chain was recorded in a study of T cells in Graves' hyperthyroidism and ophthalmopathy. J lost 12 bases, V lost 4 bases, and 2 bases had no gene match. Germline-derived CDR1 and CDR2 are MRHNA and SNTAGT. The CDR3 contains 12 residues. Thyroid ultrasound and orbital computed tomography, with clinical symptoms and serum thyroxine and TRAb, informed diagnoses. Amplification yielded TCR beta CDR3 regions, with RNA transcripts as the source. HTBI primers were the set used in a first-round RT-PCR of the TCR CDR3. MiXCR, run by TCRdb on the multiplex PCR reads, gives a single entry per CDR3 protein. The sample consists of tens of thousands of distinct CDR3 sequences, around 50% of them appearing once.

The gene calls are TRBV6-4 and TRBJ2-1; 11 bases fit TRBD2. Sequencing was done on a sample of blood. The clonotype comes from a woman aged 55-75 years with Graves' ophthalmopathy. The CDR3 loop is CASSVLAGVQFF. The CDR3 DNA reads TGTGCCAGCAGTGTACTAGCGGGAGTGCAGTTCTTC.